This T cell receptor (beta chain) is drawn from a study of identical twins. Each CDR3 protein is one row after TCRdb ran MiXCR on the 5' RACE reads. The profile shows about 250,000 distinct CDR3 sequences, 6.5% to 9% of them singletons. Trimming left V 1 base short and J 4 bases short, with 14 bases between. From germline, CDR1 is SEHNR and CDR2 FQNEAQ (reference sequence). This CDR3 has 16 amino acids. This clonotype was detected many times. These data also featured in a second study, about yellow fever vaccine responses in identical twins.

This receptor was obtained from a woman aged 18-29 years in good health. What was sequenced was CD8+ T cells sorted from blood. The chain carries TRBV7-9 and TRBJ2-1; D assignment may be TRBD1 or TRBD2 (7 bases each). Here the CDR3 reads CASSLVARGGYNEQFF. The CDR3, as DNA: TGTGCCAGCAGCTTAGTCGCCAGGGGGGGATACAATGAGCAGTTCTTC.